This T cell receptor beta chain is from a study of patients and donors after allogeneic stem cell transplantation. TCRdb reprocessed the RT-PCR reads with MiXCR, giving one entry per CDR3 protein. The sample holds more than 850,000 distinct CDR3 sequences, roughly 17% seen once. V lost 6 bases to trimming and J lost 4 bases, with 15 bases between them. The CDR3 runs 14 residues. Germline CDR1 MNHNS, CDR2 SASEGT. The source of this sequence is a human donor who was either an allogeneic HSCT recipient or a stem cell or donor lymphocyte infusion donor (not recorded which). It is not recorded whose cells these are; they may come from a transplant donor. The chain joins TRBV6-1 to TRBJ2-5; D gene ambiguous. Material: blood, either unsorted or a sorted T cell fraction (not recorded which). The CDR3 here is CASRQHGGGETQYF. In DNA, the CDR3 is TGTGCCAGCAGGCAACATGGCGGCGGAGAGACCCAGTACTTC.